The clone carrying this TCR beta chain has just a few counts. The authors loaded 150 to 250 ng DNA, 28,000 or so T cell genomes, into sorted-subset replicate PCRs. Only in-frame clones appear in the TCRdb table, and some are missing; sequencing was by immunoSEQ multiplex PCR. The sample comprises more than 550,000 clones, over 60% of which are singletons, and around 1.7% rests with the top ten. CD45RA+ naive and CD45RA-negative memory subsets were separated from CD4+ cells. This sample is part of a study of shared clonotypes between healthy human individuals. Sequenced: memory CD4+ T cells sorted from blood. Indicated subset: CD45RA-negative fraction. The source is a woman aged 25 to 39 in good health.

The CDR3 coding sequence is TGTGCCAGTAGTTGGAAACCCACGGGGGGGGCCAACGTCCTGACTTTC. Translating it yields CASSWKPTGGANVLTF. The rearrangement links TRBV19 to TRBJ2-6; TRBD2 is a possible D gene (5 bases). V lost 5 bases, J lost 4 bases, and 15 bases lay in between. The CDR3 sequence is 16 residues long. CDR1 and CDR2 (germline): LNHDA, SQIVND (reference sequence).